This T cell receptor beta chain was sequenced for a study of CD8+CD57+ T cells in acquired aplastic anemia. The template for TCR beta VDJ and CDR3 sequence profiling was genomic DNA. Each CDR3 protein is one row after TCRdb ran MiXCR on the reads. Altogether 95,000 to 150,000 distinct CDR3 sequences are present, almost 40% being singletons, with the ten largest covering over 2%. The germline CDR1 and CDR2 sequences are KGHDR and SFDVKD. The CDR3 is made up of 15 amino acids. With V trimmed by 4 bases and J by 6 bases, 7 bases remained unmatched. Sequencing was done on patients that had shown CD8+CD57+ cell expansion by flow cytometry.

The clonotype was recovered from a human donor with aplastic anemia. Specimen: sorted CD4+, CD8+, or CD8+CD57+ T cells (not recorded which) from PBMCs. V gene TRBV24-1 combines with J gene TRBJ1-5; 8 bases match TRBD1. CDR3: CATSDPTGGGQPQHF. In nucleotides, the CDR3 is TGTGCCACCAGTGACCCCACAGGGGGTGGTCAGCCCCAGCATTTT.